This entry concerns a single T cell receptor (beta chain). The antigen is unknown. The germline gives CDR1 SGHTA, CDR2 FQGNSA. The CDR3 contains 15 residues. J lost 3 bases, V lost 8 bases, and 13 bases had no gene match. Profiled with immunoSEQ multiplex PCR; TCRdb holds only in-frame clones, not every one. This table holds 55,000 to 65,000 clones, about four fifths found once. These data originate in a study of OX40 agonist ivuxolimab in advanced cancers. Across the whole study: There were three patients with partial responses, one having hepatocellular carcinoma and two cutaneous melanoma.

Blood sampling was done at baseline, cycle 4 day 1, and cycle 7 day 1. Broader study findings: CD4+ and CD8+ blood T cells expanded clonally by week 6 at 0.1 to 3.0 mg/kg.

The specimen was CD4+ or CD8+ T cells sorted from blood, collected in a trial of the OX40 agonist ivuxolimab. This TCR came from an adult with an advanced solid tumor such as melanoma, head and neck, liver or kidney cancer. The chain uses TRBV7-2 and TRBJ2-7; 7 nucleotides line up with TRBD2. The CDR3 sequence is CASLRERGGSYEQYF. In nucleotides, the CDR3 is TGTGCCAGCCTTCGGGAACGGGGAGGGAGCTACGAGCAGTACTTC.